The sequence of this T cell receptor beta chain was determined in a study of Ad26.COV2.S vaccination and SARS-CoV-2 variants (dated by TCRdb to the early 2020s). Study-wide context: Donors in the vaccine arm were drawn from COV1001, a multicentre, randomized, double-blind, placebo-controlled phase I-IIa trial testing Ad26.COV2.S in healthy adults. Investigators did not know the trial group allocation while performing experiments and assessing outcomes. Participants in the trial were split at random into five groups of five each, receiving low-dose or high-dose Ad26.COV2.S once or twice, or else placebo on both occasions. TCRbeta repertoire sequencing was used to assess the specificity and breadth of SARS-CoV-2-reactive T cell receptors after Ad26.COV2.S vaccination. A total of approximately 32 samples were included in the TCR-sequenced set, comprising about 20 Ad26.COV2.S vaccine recipients, 5 placebo recipients and 8 SARS-CoV-2 convalescent individuals. Ad26.COV2.S was given intramuscularly at 5x10^10 or 1x10^11 viral particles, as a single shot or as two shots 56 days apart. Study-level results and caveats: Higher spike-specific TCR breadth was observed in Ad26.COV2.S recipients than in placebo recipients (P = 0.0014). The study lacked the statistical power to compare responses across vaccine doses or regimens. Non-spike TCR breadth was comparable between vaccine and placebo recipients, consistent with the vaccine containing only spike. The authors noted that total T cell responses may have been underestimated by the TCR breadth and depth analyses. Substantial breadth of spike-specific CD8+ and CD4+ T cell responses was reported after vaccination.

The CDR3 has 15 amino acids, counting the end cysteine and phenylalanine. Only the CDR3 portion is preserved as DNA: 45 bases, with reading frame beginning at the first base. The germline V gene sets CDR1 to MRHNA and CDR2 to SNTAGT. The junction carries 22 bases between V and J, which are trimmed by 7 bases and 7 bases respectively. The immunoSEQ Assay was used to sequence TCRbeta CDR3 regions. After extraction, genomic DNA underwent amplification by bias-controlled multiplex PCR, followed by high-throughput sequencing. Under the source paper's analysis protocol: To quantify the absolute abundance of each unique TCRbeta CDR3 region, sequences were collapsed and filtered. T cell fraction was estimated by normalizing TCRbeta template counts to usable DNA, with usable DNA measured through amplification of reference genes found in all nucleated cells. Repertoire TCRs were annotated as SARS-CoV-2-specific when V gene, CDR3 amino acid sequence and J gene were exactly matched to a known reactive TCR set. The reference SARS-CoV-2 TCR set was derived from MIRA and filtered for enrichment in COVID-19-positive ImmuneCODE repertoires, a step that removed public or cross-reactive TCRs. Using the MIRA antigens, annotated TCRs were further analysed by specific ORF or by position within an ORF. Depth was the summed frequency of annotated unique rearrangements, while breadth was defined as annotated unique rearrangements over total unique productive rearrangements. TCR breadth was compared between groups using two-sided Wilcoxon rank-sum tests. Sourced from immuneACCESS, this table was stored by TCRdb with only in-frame sequences that have V and J called. A share of the clones is absent; for the studies checked, an unresolved V gene accounts for under half, and the remainder has no known explanation. V, J and clone size derive from that table, while D and trimming were established from the DNA sequence. The sample data list 300,000 to 350,000 clones, and 86% of these were observed just once. About 10% of the sample belongs to the ten largest clones.

The treatment or condition label of this sample denotes: some 19 received Ad26.COV2.S at low or high dose, single or two shots; 5 received placebo; per-sample allocation not given. For vaccine and placebo recipients, the sequenced repertoires came from samples collected on day 63 after the first injection. Cohort 1b enrolled 25 or so adults aged 18-55 years at a single site in Boston, USA, between 29 July and 7 August 2020. Ad26.COV2.S was a replication-incompetent adenovirus type 26 vector expressing a prefusion-stabilized SARS-CoV-2 spike protein from the original Wuhan strain. Notes on this clone: The specificity of this receptor is unknown. No base qualities exist here, and no much larger clone lies one base off it.

This clonotype was obtained from a person aged 18-60 years who received the Ad26.COV2.S COVID-19 vaccine or a placebo. The sequencing here drew on peripheral blood, taken in a trial of Ad26.COV2.S vaccine versus placebo. The rearrangement joined TRBV6-4 to TRBJ2-5; the D gene is possibly TRBD1, with 5 bases matching. The sequenced DNA: TGTGCCAGCATACCCAGGGCCTCCGCGGTTGGGACCCAGTACTTC. Its protein product is CASIPRASAVGTQYF.